These 4 T cell receptor beta chains originate from one sample sequenced in a study of blood T cell repertoires in COVID-19. Using immunoSEQ multiplex PCR, the repertoire was profiled, and TCRdb retains in-frame clones only, with some absent. Of 130,000 to 150,000 clones in the sample, 88% were seen once. Sequencing used PBMCs or T cells enriched from blood (not recorded which). The receptors come from a woman in her thirties with acute COVID-19.

The chain employs TRBV27 and TRBJ2-7; a weak D match, TRBD1 (7 bases). V lost 6 bases and J 2 bases, leaving 23 bases between the germline ends. The germline V gene has CDR1 MNHEY and CDR2 SMNVEV (reference sequence). This CDR3 spans 17 amino acids. CDR3 bases: TGTGCCAGCAGCGACCCGACAGGGACTCAACTGCCCTACGAGCAGTACTTC. It specifies CASSDPTGTQLPYEQYF.

The DNA of the CDR3 is TGTGCCAGCAGTTTCCCTGGGGGGCAGCCCCAGCATTTT. This translates into CASSFPGGQPQHF. V and J are TRBV28 and TRBJ1-5; D possibly corresponds to TRBD1 (5 bases). Germline V lookup: CDR1 MDHEN, CDR2 SYDVKM. CDR3 length: 13 residues. V lost 3 bases and J 7 bases, leaving 10 bases between the germline ends.

CDR3 sequence reads: CASSPGVANTEAFF. As DNA, the CDR3 is TGTGCCAGCAGCCCCGGGGTTGCAAACACTGAAGCTTTCTTT. The gene calls are TRBV11-3 and TRBJ1-1; D is uncertain. There are 14 residues in the CDR3. The germline V gene has CDR1 SGHNT and CDR2 YENEEA. Trimming took off 5 bases at V and 2 bases at J, with 12 bases between the two ends.

The J gene is TRBJ1-4, the V gene TRBV9; TRBD1 aligns across 9 bases. The CDR3 has 18 residues. V dropped 4 bases and J dropped 3; count of bases not matched to a gene: 13. The germline CDR1 and CDR2 sequences are SGDLS and YYNGEE. CDR3 residues: CASSRGTGLSSPNEKLFF. The DNA of the CDR3 is TGTGCCAGCAGCCGAGGGACAGGGCTCTCTTCCCCTAATGAAAAACTGTTTTTT.